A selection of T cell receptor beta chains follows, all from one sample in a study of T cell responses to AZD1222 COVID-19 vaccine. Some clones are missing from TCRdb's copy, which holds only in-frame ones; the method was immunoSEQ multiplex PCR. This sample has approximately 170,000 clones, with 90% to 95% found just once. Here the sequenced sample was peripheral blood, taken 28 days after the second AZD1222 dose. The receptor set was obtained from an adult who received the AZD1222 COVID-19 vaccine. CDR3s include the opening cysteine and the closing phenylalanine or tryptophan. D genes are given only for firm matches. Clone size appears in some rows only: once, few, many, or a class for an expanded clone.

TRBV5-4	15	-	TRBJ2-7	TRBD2	CASSGTSGSHHEQYF	TGTGCCAGCAGCGGAACTAGCGGGAGTCACCACGAGCAGTACTTC
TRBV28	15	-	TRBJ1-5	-	CASLHRSNSNQPQHF	TGTGCCAGCCTCCACAGGTCGAATAGCAATCAGCCCCAGCATTTT
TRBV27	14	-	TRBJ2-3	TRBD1	CASSPGTGADTQYF	TGTGCCAGCAGTCCGGGGACAGGGGCGGATACGCAGTATTTT
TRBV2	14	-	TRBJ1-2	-	CASSDRGASYGYTF	TGTGCCAGCAGTGACAGGGGCGCTTCCTATGGCTACACCTTC
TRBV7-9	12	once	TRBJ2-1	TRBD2	CASSLPRTRLFF	TGTGCCAGCAGCTTACCCCGGACTAGGTTGTTCTTC
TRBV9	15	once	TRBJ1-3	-	CASSPRVEQWNTIYF	TGTGCCAGCAGCCCAAGGGTAGAGCAATGGAACACCATATATTTT
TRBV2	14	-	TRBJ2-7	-	CASSVEAGTYEQYF	TGTGCCAGCAGTGTGGAGGCAGGGACATACGAGCAGTACTTC
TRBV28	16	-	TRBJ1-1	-	CASSLTTGRGNTEAFF	TGTGCCAGCAGTTTAACAACGGGAAGGGGGAACACTGAAGCTTTCTTT
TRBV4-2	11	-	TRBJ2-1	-	CASSQAYEQFF	TGTGCCAGCAGCCAAGCCTATGAGCAGTTCTTC
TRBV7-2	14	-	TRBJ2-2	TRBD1	CASSWDRATGELFF	TGTGCCAGCAGCTGGGACAGGGCCACCGGGGAGCTGTTTTTT
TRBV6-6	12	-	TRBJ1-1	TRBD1	CASRGDRAEAFF	TGTGCCAGCAGGGGGGACAGGGCCGAAGCTTTCTTT
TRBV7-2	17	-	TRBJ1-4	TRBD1	CASSLSGGGQGGEKLFF	TGTGCCAGCAGCTTAAGCGGTGGGGGACAGGGAGGGGAAAAACTGTTTTTT
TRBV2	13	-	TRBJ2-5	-	CASVGVRSGSQYF	TGTGCCAGCGTGGGGGTTAGGAGCGGTTCTCAGTACTTC
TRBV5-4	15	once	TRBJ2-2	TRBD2	CASSFSGGRGGELFF	TGTGCCAGCAGCTTTAGCGGGGGCCGAGGTGGGGAGCTGTTTTTT
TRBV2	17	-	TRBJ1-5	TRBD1	CASRGMTGVYSNQPQHF	TGTGCCAGCAGGGGAATGACAGGGGTCTATAGCAATCAGCCCCAGCATTTT
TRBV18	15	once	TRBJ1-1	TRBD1	CASSRLGQGDTEAFF	TGTGCCAGCTCACGCCTGGGACAGGGGGACACTGAAGCTTTCTTT
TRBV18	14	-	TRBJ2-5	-	CASSPGLRGETQYF	TGTGCCAGCTCACCGGGACTCCGCGGGGAGACCCAGTACTTC
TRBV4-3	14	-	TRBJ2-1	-	CASSQRDNYNEQFF	TGCGCCAGCAGCCAAAGGGACAACTACAATGAGCAGTTCTTC
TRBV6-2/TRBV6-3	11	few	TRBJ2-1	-	CASSFSDEQFF	TGTGCCAGCAGTTTTTCGGATGAGCAGTTCTTC
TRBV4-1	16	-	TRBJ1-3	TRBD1	CASSQRTGGSGNTIYF	TGCGCCAGCAGCCAGCGGACAGGGGGCTCTGGAAACACCATATATTTT
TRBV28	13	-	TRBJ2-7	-	CASSLKSTAEQYF	TGTGCCAGCAGTTTAAAGAGTACAGCCGAGCAGTACTTC
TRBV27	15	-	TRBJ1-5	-	CASSLSGYSNQPQHF	TGTGCCAGCAGTTTATCCGGATATAGCAATCAGCCCCAGCATTTT
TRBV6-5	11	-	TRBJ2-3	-	CASRSTDTQYF	TGTGCCAGCCGAAGCACAGATACGCAGTATTTT
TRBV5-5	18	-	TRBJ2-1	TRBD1	CASSFLGTDLRSYNEQFF	TGTGCCAGCAGTTTCCTTGGGACAGACCTCCGCTCCTACAATGAGCAGTTCTTC
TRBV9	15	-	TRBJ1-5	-	CASSRQSGVNQPQHF	TGTGCCAGCAGCCGCCAGTCGGGGGTCAATCAGCCCCAGCATTTT
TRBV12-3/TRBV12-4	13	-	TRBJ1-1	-	CASSGGAYTEAFF	TGTGCCAGCAGCGGGGGAGCCTACACTGAAGCTTTCTTT
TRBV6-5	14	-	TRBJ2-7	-	CASKGELKAYEQYF	TGTGCCAGCAAGGGCGAGTTGAAGGCCTACGAGCAGTACTTC
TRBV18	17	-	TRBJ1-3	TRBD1	CASSPPDRGPSGNTIYF	TGTGCCAGCTCACCACCGGACAGGGGGCCCTCTGGAAACACCATATATTTT
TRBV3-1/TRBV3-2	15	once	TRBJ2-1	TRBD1	CASSKQGSSYNEQFF	TGTGCCAGCAGTAAACAGGGGAGCTCCTACAATGAGCAGTTCTTC
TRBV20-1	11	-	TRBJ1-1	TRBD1	CSAHRGTEAFF	TGCAGTGCTCACAGGGGTACTGAAGCTTTCTTT
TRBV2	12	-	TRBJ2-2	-	CASSGGTGELFF	TGTGCCAGCAGTGGTGGGACCGGGGAGCTGTTTTTT
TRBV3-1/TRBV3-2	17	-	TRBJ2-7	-	CASSRGRDPRFTYEQYF	TGTGCCAGCAGCCGGGGAAGGGATCCCAGATTCACCTACGAGCAGTACTTC
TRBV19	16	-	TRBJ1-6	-	CASSIGGISYNSPLHF	TGTGCCAGTAGTATCGGAGGGATATCCTATAATTCACCCCTCCACTTT
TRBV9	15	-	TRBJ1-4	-	CASSGGLGGNEKLFF	TGTGCCAGCAGCGGAGGACTGGGGGGTAATGAAAAACTGTTTTTT
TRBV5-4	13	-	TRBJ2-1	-	CASRKKDTNEQFF	TGTGCCAGCAGAAAAAAAGACACGAATGAGCAGTTCTTC
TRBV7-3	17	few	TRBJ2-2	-	CASSRGGVGGQIGELFF	TGTGCCAGCAGCCGCGGAGGAGTTGGGGGCCAGATCGGGGAGCTGTTTTTT
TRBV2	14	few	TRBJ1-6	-	CASSELDGISPLHF	TGTGCCAGCAGTGAACTGGACGGTATTTCACCCCTCCACTTT
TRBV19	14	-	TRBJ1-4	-	CASSWDGGGEKLFF	TGTGCCAGTAGTTGGGACGGCGGAGGTGAAAAACTGTTTTTT
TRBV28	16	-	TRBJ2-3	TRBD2	CASSLLAGTSTDTQYF	TGTGCCAGCAGTTTACTAGCGGGAACGAGCACAGATACGCAGTATTTT
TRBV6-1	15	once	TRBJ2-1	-	CASKHTSLSYNEQFF	TGTGCCAGCAAACATACTAGTCTCTCCTACAATGAGCAGTTCTTC
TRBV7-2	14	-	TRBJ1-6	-	CASSLVAGNSPLHF	TGTGCCAGCAGCTTAGTGGCAGGGAATTCACCCCTCCACTTT
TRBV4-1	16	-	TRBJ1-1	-	CASSWTHGQTNTEAFF	TGCGCCAGCAGCTGGACCCACGGACAGACGAACACTGAAGCTTTCTTT
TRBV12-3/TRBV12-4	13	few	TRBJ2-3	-	CASSFADTDTQYF	TGTGCCAGCAGTTTTGCGGACACAGATACGCAGTATTTT
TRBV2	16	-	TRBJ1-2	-	CASLGLKGRANYGYTF	TGTGCCAGCCTTGGTTTGAAGGGGAGAGCTAACTATGGCTACACCTTC
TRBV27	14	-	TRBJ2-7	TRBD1	CASSFIGQGNEQYF	TGTGCCAGCAGTTTTATAGGACAGGGAAACGAGCAGTACTTC
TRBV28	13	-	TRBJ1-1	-	CASSFSGEGEAFF	TGTGCCAGCAGTTTTAGTGGGGAAGGGGAAGCTTTCTTT
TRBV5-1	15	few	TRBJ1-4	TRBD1	CASSAWTGRNEKLFF	TGCGCCAGCAGCGCCTGGACAGGAAGAAATGAAAAACTGTTTTTT
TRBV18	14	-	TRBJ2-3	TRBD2	CASYNGGSTDTQYF	TGTGCCAGCTACAACGGGGGGAGCACAGATACGCAGTATTTT
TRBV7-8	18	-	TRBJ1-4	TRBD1	CASSSDRGLKYTNEKLFF	TGTGCCAGCAGCTCAGACAGGGGACTTAAGTACACTAATGAAAAACTGTTTTTT
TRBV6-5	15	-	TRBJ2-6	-	CASSKGGPGANVLTF	TGTGCCAGCAGCAAGGGTGGGCCTGGGGCCAACGTCCTGACTTTC
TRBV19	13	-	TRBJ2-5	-	CASSGGGGGTQYF	TGTGCCAGTAGCGGTGGGGGTGGTGGGACCCAGTACTTC
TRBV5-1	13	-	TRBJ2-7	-	CASSLDWNYEQYF	TGCGCCAGCAGCTTGGACTGGAACTACGAGCAGTACTTC
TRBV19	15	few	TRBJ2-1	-	CASSPILSSYNEQFF	TGTGCCAGTAGCCCGATCTTGAGCTCCTACAATGAGCAGTTCTTC